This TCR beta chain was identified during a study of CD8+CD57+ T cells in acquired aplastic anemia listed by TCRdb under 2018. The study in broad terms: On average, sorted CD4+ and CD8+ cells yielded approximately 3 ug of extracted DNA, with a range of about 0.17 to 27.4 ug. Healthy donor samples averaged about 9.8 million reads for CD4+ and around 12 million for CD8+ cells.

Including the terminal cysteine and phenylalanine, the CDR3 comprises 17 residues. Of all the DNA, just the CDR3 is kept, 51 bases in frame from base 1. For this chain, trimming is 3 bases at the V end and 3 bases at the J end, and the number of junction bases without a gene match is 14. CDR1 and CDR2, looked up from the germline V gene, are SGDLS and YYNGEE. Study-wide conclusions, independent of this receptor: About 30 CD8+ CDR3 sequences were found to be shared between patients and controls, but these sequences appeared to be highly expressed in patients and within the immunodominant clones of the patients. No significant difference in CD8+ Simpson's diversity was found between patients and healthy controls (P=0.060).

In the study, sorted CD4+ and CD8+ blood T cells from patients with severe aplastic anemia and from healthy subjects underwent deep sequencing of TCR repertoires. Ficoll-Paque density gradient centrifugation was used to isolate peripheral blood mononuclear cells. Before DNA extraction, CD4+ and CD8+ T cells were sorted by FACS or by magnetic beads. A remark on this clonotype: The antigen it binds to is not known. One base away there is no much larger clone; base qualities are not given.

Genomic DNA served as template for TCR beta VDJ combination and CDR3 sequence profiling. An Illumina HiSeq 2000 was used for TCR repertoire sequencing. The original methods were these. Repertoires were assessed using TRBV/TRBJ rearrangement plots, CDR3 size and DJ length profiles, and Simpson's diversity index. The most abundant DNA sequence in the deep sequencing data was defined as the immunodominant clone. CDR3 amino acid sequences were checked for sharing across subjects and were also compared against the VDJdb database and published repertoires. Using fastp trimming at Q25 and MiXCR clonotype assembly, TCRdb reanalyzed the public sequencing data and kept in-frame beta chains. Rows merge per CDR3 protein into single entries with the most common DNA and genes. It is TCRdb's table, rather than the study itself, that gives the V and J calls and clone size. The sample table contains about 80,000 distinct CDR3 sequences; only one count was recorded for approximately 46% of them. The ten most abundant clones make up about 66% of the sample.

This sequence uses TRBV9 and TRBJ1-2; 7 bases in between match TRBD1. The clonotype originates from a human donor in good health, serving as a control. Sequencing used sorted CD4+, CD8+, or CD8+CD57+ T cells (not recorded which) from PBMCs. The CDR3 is CASSGFKQGMGDYGYTF. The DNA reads TGTGCCAGCAGCGGGTTTAAACAGGGGATGGGAGACTATGGCTACACCTTC.